This T cell receptor beta chain comes out of a study of blood T cells in healthy people across ages. A second PCR, run for about 7 to 11 cycles, used a sample-barcoded 5' primer plus a J-beta primer mix. From the 5' RACE reads, TCRdb called clonotypes with MiXCR, one entry per CDR3 protein. Found here are 730,000 or so distinct CDR3 sequences, roughly 47% of them singletons; the top ten hold under 25%. The V and J ends lost 0 bases and 7 bases, in that order; junction bases with no gene match: 6. Per the germline V gene, CDR1 is SGDLS and CDR2 is YYNGEE. This CDR3 is 15 amino acids long. Specimen: blood. The chain links TRBV9 to TRBJ1-4, with 7 bases that match TRBD1. This receptor was taken from a woman between 55 and 75 years old in good health. The CDR3 nucleotides read TGTGCCAGCAGCGTAGAAGGGGGCTGGGGTGAAAAACTGTTTTTT. Translation gives CASSVEGGWGEKLFF.